The T cell receptor beta chain described here comes from a study of CD8 T cells in Susac syndrome. Reverse transcription of roughly 0.5 to 1 ug RNA was carried out with random hexamers. Amplification of TCR beta CDR3 across 54 Vbeta and 13 Jbeta was performed with immunoSEQ multiplex PCR. TCRdb re-called the immunoSEQ multiplex PCR reads with MiXCR, one entry per CDR3 protein. The sample yields some 50,000 distinct CDR3 sequences, 85% to 95% seen once. V lost 5 bases to trimming and J lost 5 bases; unmatched junction nucleotides: 7. Germline values: CDR1 SGHVS, CDR2 FQNEAQ. CDR3 size: 14 residues. TEMRA cells underwent FACS enrichment and CD8+ and CD4+ T cells underwent negative isolation.

The chain joins TRBV7-8 to TRBJ2-3; TRBD2 agrees at 7 bases. The TCR sequence derives from a human donor with Susac syndrome. Material: CD8+ T cells from PBMCs. Here the CDR3 reads CASSARLAVDTQYF. The CDR3 bases are TGTGCCAGCAGCGCAAGACTAGCTGTAGATACGCAGTATTTT.